One and the same sample provided the 25 T cell receptor beta chains below, sequenced in a study of blood T cell repertoires in COVID-19. Data came from immunoSEQ multiplex PCR; TCRdb stores just in-frame clones and leaves some out. The sample consists of more than 55,000 clones, about 90% of them appearing once. Sequencing was carried out using peripheral blood. The source of these receptors is a human donor with active COVID-19. The donor label of this sample is uncertain.

V is TRBV29-1 and J is TRBJ2-7; perhaps TRBD2 as D (5 bases). V lost 4 bases to trimming and J lost 9 bases, with 13 bases between them. Germline lookup yields CDR1 SQVTM and CDR2 ANQGSEA. The CDR3 length is 11 residues. The chain's CDR3 is CSVVGAEGQYF. The CDR3 region has the DNA TGCAGCGTTGTGGGTGCAGAGGGGCAGTACTTC.

V gene TRBV28 combines with J gene TRBJ2-7, with 8 bases identical to TRBD1. Losses at the gene ends were 5 bases for V and 2 bases for J; bases not matched to a gene: 8. The CDR3 totals 15 residues. Germline loops: CDR1 MDHEN, CDR2 SYDVKM. The CDR3 here is CASSPDRGVTYEQYF. The CDR3 DNA sequence: TGTGCCAGCAGTCCCGACAGGGGAGTAACCTACGAGCAGTACTTC. Variable domain in full (rest from reference TRBV28 and TRBJ2-7): DVKVTQSSRYLVKRTGEKVFLECVQDMDHENMFWYRQDPGLGLRLIYFSYDVKMKEKGDIPEGYSVSREKKERFSLILESASTNQTSMYLCASSPDRGVTYEQYFGPGTRLTVT.

The chain combines TRBV7-9 with TRBJ1-1; no firm D call. Per the germline V gene, CDR1 is SEHNR and CDR2 is FQNEAQ (reference sequence). Trimming removed 0 bases at V and 4 bases at J, with 12 bases between. The CDR3 is 15 amino acids. The CDR3 reads CASSLATGLTTEAFF. In DNA, the CDR3 is TGTGCCAGCAGCTTAGCGACCGGGTTGACCACTGAAGCTTTCTTT.

The rearrangement joins TRBV28 to TRBJ1-2, with 8 bases aligning to TRBD1. The CDR3 length is 14 residues. The V gene's germline CDR1 is MDHEN and CDR2 SYDVKM. Trimming at V came to 5 bases and at J to 8 bases, leaving 10 bases not matched to a gene. CDR3 in amino acids: CASSMMTGVNGYTF. In DNA, the CDR3 is TGTGCCAGCAGTATGATGACAGGGGTGAACGGCTACACCTTC.

In its sample, this clone was seen once. The genes are TRBV3-1 (or the pseudogene TRBV3-2) and TRBJ1-4; 8 bases match TRBD1. CDR3 length: 17 residues. The trim removed 0 bases at V and 8 bases at J, leaving 11 bases unmatched. CDR1 is LGHDT, CDR2 YNNKEL, per germline (reference sequence). The CDR3: CASSQEDWTGTREKLFF. The CDR3 DNA sequence: TGTGCCAGCAGCCAAGAGGATTGGACAGGGACGAGGGAAAAACTGTTTTTT.

V gene TRBV7-8 combines with J gene TRBJ1-1, with 7 bases identical to TRBD1. Losses at the gene ends were 8 bases for V and 1 base for J; bases not matched to a gene: 4. Germline CDR1 reads SGHVS; CDR2 reads FQNEAQ. This CDR3 is 13 amino acids long. The CDR3 region has the DNA TGTGCCAGCGGGCAGGGGGGGAACACTGAAGCTTTCTTT. Its translation: CASGQGGNTEAFF.

The chain has TRBV5-1 and TRBJ1-1, with a possible D match to TRBD1 (6 bases). This CDR3 contains 14 residues. Looked up from germline, CDR1 is SGHRS and CDR2 is YFSETQ. Trimming pared 0 bases from V and 7 bases from J, leaving 13 bases between. The CDR3 loop is CASSLGQGMSEAFF. The CDR3 coding sequence is TGCGCCAGCAGCTTGGGTCAGGGGATGAGTGAAGCTTTCTTT. Using reference TRBV5-1 and TRBJ1-1 for the parts outside the CDR3, the full variable domain is KAGVTQTPRYLIKTRGQQVTLSCSPISGHRSVSWYQQTPGQGLQFLFEYFSETQRNKGNFPGRFSGRQFSNSRSEMNVSTLELGDSALYLCASSLGQGMSEAFFGQGTRLTVV.

The CDR3 DNA follows: TGTGCCAGCAGCTTAGGGTCCGGGAACACAGATACGCAGTATTTT. This gives the protein CASSLGSGNTDTQYF. The rearrangement links TRBV7-2 to TRBJ2-3, with TRBD2 as a possible D gene (5 bases). The V and J ends lost 1 base and 2 bases respectively, with 10 bases between them. This CDR3 is 15 amino acids long. The V gene's germline CDR1 is SGHTA and CDR2 FQGNSA.

The chain recombines TRBV28 with TRBJ2-7; D is unresolved. V was pared by 8 bases and J by 2 bases, with 7 bases between. CDR3 size: 11 residues. CDR1 MDHEN and CDR2 SYDVKM come from the germline V gene. The CDR3 region is CASSPAYEQYF. The CDR3, as DNA: TGTGCCAGCTCTCCTGCCTACGAGCAGTACTTC.

This chain links TRBV5-1 with TRBJ2-1; D is undetermined. Trimming removed 4 bases at V and 0 bases at J, with 11 bases between. This CDR3 has 15 amino acids. Germline-derived CDR1 and CDR2 are SGHRS and YFSETQ. The DNA of the CDR3 is TGCGCCAGCAGCCTTAGCCTGAGCTCCTACAATGAGCAGTTCTTC. It is translated as CASSLSLSSYNEQFF.

The chain links TRBV5-1 to TRBJ2-7; 7 bases match TRBD2. V was pared by 0 bases and J by 3 bases, with 6 bases of the junction left unmatched. Germline V gene lookup returns CDR1 SGHRS and CDR2 YFSETQ. The CDR3 is made up of 15 amino acids. Here the CDR3 reads CASSLGLAHVYEQYF. Written as DNA, the CDR3 is TGCGCCAGCAGCTTGGGACTAGCACACGTCTACGAGCAGTACTTC.

The genes are TRBV30 and TRBJ2-7, with 9 bases aligning to TRBD2. The V segment lost 5 bases and the J segment 4 bases; nucleotides outside the gene matches: 12. CDR1 is GTSNPN, CDR2 SVGIG, per germline (reference sequence). The CDR3 runs 15 residues. The CDR3: CAWALAGPTFYEQYF. The DNA of the CDR3 is TGTGCCTGGGCACTAGCGGGCCCGACATTTTACGAGCAGTACTTC.

This chain connects TRBV9 to TRBJ2-3, with TRBD2 matching over 12 bases. The junction had 8 bases not matched to a gene; V was cut back by 2 bases and J by 1 base. The germline CDR1 and CDR2 sequences are SGDLS and YYNGEE. The CDR3 is made up of 18 amino acids. CDR3 residues: CASSVPTSGRPGTDTQYF. The CDR3, as DNA: TGTGCCAGCAGCGTTCCTACTAGCGGGAGGCCGGGCACAGATACGCAGTATTTT. Looking up the rest from reference TRBV9 and TRBJ2-3 gives the full variable domain: DSGVTQTPKHLITATGQRVTLRCSPRSGDLSVYWYQQSLDQGLQFLIQYYNGEERAKGNILERFSAQQFPDLHSELNLSSLELGDSALYFCASSVPTSGRPGTDTQYFGPGTRLTVL.

CDR3: CASRTVSEQYF. CDR3 nucleotides: TGTGCCAGCAGAACAGTGTCCGAGCAGTACTTC. The genes are TRBV27 and TRBJ2-7, with D unresolved. The CDR3 spans 11 residues. The germline gives CDR1 MNHEY, CDR2 SMNVEV (reference sequence). V lost 6 bases to trimming and J lost 6 bases, with 9 bases between them.

This clone was seen only once. The V gene is TRBV3-1 (or the pseudogene TRBV3-2), the J gene TRBJ1-4, with D possibly being TRBD1 (5 bases). Trimming left V 10 bases short and J 0 bases short, with 12 bases between. Germline V CDR1 and CDR2: LGHDT, YNNKEL (reference sequence). The CDR3 length is 14 residues. The CDR3, as DNA: TGTGCCACCGCCCGGGGGGCAACTAATGAAAAACTGTTTTTT. Amino acids: CATARGATNEKLFF.

The chain combines TRBV10-2 with TRBJ2-5; 9 bases are shared with TRBD2. CDR3 length: 14 residues. Trimming took 4 bases from V and 5 from J; bases not matched to a gene: 5. Germline assignment: CDR1 WSHSY and CDR2 SAAADI. CDR3 region: CASSGAGGRETQYF. The CDR3 DNA follows: TGCGCCAGCAGTGGAGCGGGGGGTCGTGAGACCCAGTACTTC.

This sequence joins TRBV29-1 and TRBJ1-1; D gene unclear. The CDR3 runs 13 residues. Between the trimmed V and J ends, which lost 7 bases and 7 bases, there was a span of 19 bases. Germline values: CDR1 SQVTM, CDR2 ANQGSEA. The CDR3 sequence is CSAIRTASGEAFF. The CDR3 DNA reads TGCAGCGCCATAAGAACGGCCTCGGGTGAAGCTTTCTTT.

The rearrangement joins TRBV13 to TRBJ1-2, with TRBD1 identical over 9 bases. Trimming took 5 bases from V and 0 from J; bases not matched to a gene: 1. Per germline, CDR1 PRHDT and CDR2 FYEKMQ (reference sequence). The CDR3 is made up of 14 amino acids. This chain's CDR3 is CASSRQGANYGYTF. CDR3 nucleotide sequence: TGTGCCAGCAGCAGACAGGGGGCTAACTATGGCTACACCTTC.

The chain recombines TRBV9 with TRBJ1-1; D gene unclear. Trimming took 0 bases from V and 1 from J, leaving 4 bases between them. CDR1 is SGDLS and CDR2 is YYNGEE in the germline V gene. This CDR3 has 13 residues. This CDR3 reads CASSVEQNTEAFF. The CDR3 DNA is TGTGCCAGCAGCGTAGAACAGAACACTGAAGCTTTCTTT.

J is TRBJ2-3 and V is TRBV9; TRBD1 aligns across 9 bases. The V segment lost 6 bases and the J segment 4 bases; nucleotides outside the gene matches: 15. Germline V gene sequence: CDR1 SGDLS, CDR2 YYNGEE. The CDR3 spans 17 residues. The CDR3 nucleotides are TGTGCCAGCACTTGGGGCCCAACAGGGGGCAGCGCAGATACGCAGTATTTT. Amino acid sequence: CASTWGPTGGSADTQYF.

The rearrangement uses TRBV5-5 and TRBJ1-2; a weak D match, TRBD1 (5 bases). There are 13 residues in the CDR3. Germline V gene lookup returns CDR1 SGHKS and CDR2 YYEKEE (reference sequence). The ends were cut back, 3 bases at V and 2 bases at J, with 8 bases in the middle. The chain's CDR3 is CASSSGGNYGYTF. Here the CDR3 DNA reads TGTGCCAGCAGCTCCGGGGGAAACTATGGCTACACCTTC.

The chain carries TRBV5-6 and TRBJ1-1; D is perhaps TRBD1 (6 bases). From germline, CDR1 is SGHDT and CDR2 YYEEEE. V was shortened by 2 bases and J by 1 base, with 9 bases between the two germline ends. The CDR3 loop spans 14 amino acids. CDR3 loop: CASSLLTGNTEAFF. The CDR3 bases are TGTGCCAGCAGCTTACTGACAGGGAACACTGAAGCTTTCTTT.

This clone was counted a single time. The chain combines TRBV27 with TRBJ2-7; 9 nucleotides align to TRBD2. J was trimmed by 3 bases and V by 2 bases; bases with no gene match: 8. CDR1 is MNHEY and CDR2 is SMNVEV in the germline V gene (reference sequence). CDR3 length: 16 amino acids. DNA of the CDR3: TGTGCCAGCAGTTTAACTAGCGGGTGGGAAGTCTACGAGCAGTACTTC. It specifies CASSLTSGWEVYEQYF.

The V call is TRBV5-6, the J call TRBJ2-1; TRBD2 agrees at 10 bases. CDR3 length: 15 residues. Per germline, CDR1 SGHDT and CDR2 YYEEEE. V gave up 5 bases and J gave up 1 base; unmatched junction bases: 3. CDR3: CASSYSGRSYNEQFF. The CDR3 DNA follows: TGTGCCAGCAGTTATAGCGGGAGGTCCTACAATGAGCAGTTCTTC.

This clone was counted once. The V and J genes are TRBV4-1 and TRBJ2-3, with D tentatively TRBD2 (6 bases). Per the germline V gene, CDR1 is MGHRA and CDR2 is YSYEKL. V gave up 0 bases and J gave up 0 bases, with 10 bases separating them. This CDR3 contains 16 residues. In DNA, the CDR3 is TGCGCCAGCAGCCAAGACGCGGGGCCTAGCACAGATACGCAGTATTTT. Translation: CASSQDAGPSTDTQYF.